Listed below are T cell receptor beta chains from one sample, sequenced in a study of blood T cell repertoires in COVID-19. Sequencing was performed with immunoSEQ multiplex PCR; in TCRdb, only in-frame clones are kept and a portion is missing. The repertoire holds roughly 190,000 clones, with 75% to 90% as singletons. The sequencing sample was made of PBMCs or T cells enriched from blood (not recorded which). The receptors come from a woman under 40 who had recovered from COVID-19. Both conserved end residues are part of each CDR3. Only some rows state a clone size, as once, few, many or a class for expanded clones.

TRBJ1-1 - TRBV20-1 CSASSFFGTGRLGNTEAFF
TRBJ1-2 - TRBV3-1/TRBV3-2 CASLKGFNYGYTF
TRBJ2-7 - TRBV7-2 CASSFGRSSGYEQYF
TRBJ2-1 - TRBV25-1 CASSETSGYNEQFF
TRBJ2-5 - TRBV20-1 CSARGQGTQYF
TRBJ2-7 - TRBV27 CASSLSPRGGEQYF
TRBJ1-5 - TRBV5-1 CASSLQGDQPQHF
TRBJ1-4 - TRBV4-2 CASSQDPGWGKLFF
TRBJ1-5 - TRBV12-5 CASGSPGQGLFNQPQHF
TRBJ2-1 few TRBV6-2/TRBV6-3 CASSLPDYGSYNEQFF
TRBJ2-7 - TRBV4-1 CASSQELRLAGYEQYF
TRBJ2-5 - TRBV5-1 CASSLGLAGETQYF
TRBJ1-1 - TRBV6-5 CASSRPDREAFF
TRBJ1-4 - TRBV7-9 CASSRGTATNEKLFF
TRBJ1-6 - TRBV7-8 CASSLSGIDSPLHF
TRBJ1-6 - TRBV9 CASSVLGQGANSPLHF
TRBJ2-5 - TRBV5-1 CASSLPLTAQETQYF
TRBJ1-3 - TRBV20-1 CSASLSSGNTIYF
TRBJ2-5 - TRBV6-5 CASSFSFSGKAQTQYF
TRBJ2-7 - TRBV27 CASSFRAGVVYEQYF
TRBJ1-1 - TRBV2 CARSGGANTEAFF
TRBJ2-7 - TRBV19 CASSPGHTGAASYYEQYF
TRBJ1-5 - TRBV28 CASRTHNQPQHF
TRBJ1-2 few TRBV12-3/TRBV12-4 CASSLTVYGYTF
TRBJ1-6 - TRBV27 CASSPRQDYNSPLHF
TRBJ1-6 - TRBV19 CASNQGWGSPLHF
TRBJ1-1 - TRBV7-3 CASSLTGSGTEAFF
TRBJ1-5 - TRBV28 CASSSRVGLHQPQHF
TRBJ2-7 - TRBV6-2/TRBV6-3 CASSPDYFREQYF
TRBJ2-1 - TRBV15 CATSRDGWGGSNEQFF
TRBJ1-1 - TRBV6-2/TRBV6-3 CASSVVLANTEAFF
TRBJ1-2 - TRBV29-1 CSAETRSGYTF
TRBJ2-5 - TRBV9 CASSPGTSGDQETQYF
TRBJ1-1 - TRBV7-3 CASSVQLNTEAFF
TRBJ2-1 few TRBV11-1 CATSGTVSYNEQFF
TRBJ1-2 - TRBV7-9 CASSPGTGRGYTF
TRBJ2-6 - TRBV18 CASSLAGGGANVLTF
TRBJ2-3 - TRBV7-6 CASSFQQRGGSDTQYF
TRBJ1-2 - TRBV5-5 CASSLEYFLNYGYTF
TRBJ2-1 few TRBV11-2 CASSLAGGNEQFF
TRBJ1-5 - TRBV7-8 CASSLGGYRGRQPQHF
TRBJ2-1 - TRBV6-2/TRBV6-3 CASSLLARNEQFF
TRBJ1-1 many TRBV28 CASSWTDRTEAFF
TRBJ1-6 - TRBV3-1/TRBV3-2 CASSQEQGPSSPLHF
TRBJ2-4 - TRBV7-2 CASSPGGEGKNIQYF
TRBJ1-1 - TRBV6-5 CASSYTGQDLIRAFF
TRBJ1-3 - TRBV29-1 CSVTRGPTGNTIYF
TRBJ2-3 - TRBV11-3 CASSFEGQGSTDTQYF